This is a list of T cell receptor beta chains from one sample in a study of OX40 agonist ivuxolimab in advanced cancers. Produced via immunoSEQ multiplex PCR; TCRdb's table is partial and in-frame only. The repertoire consists of more than 55,000 clones, with approximately 86% occurring once and the leading ten covering over 8.5%. Sequencing was performed on CD4+ or CD8+ T cells sorted from blood, taken in a trial of the OX40 agonist ivuxolimab. The receptors originated from an adult with an advanced solid tumor such as melanoma, head and neck, liver or kidney cancer. Both conserved end residues are part of each CDR3. Each record gives: clone size, D gene, V gene, J gene, CDR3 protein, CDR3 DNA. D genes are given only for firm matches. Not all rows give a size; the values are once, few, many and, for expanded clones, a class.

NA,TRBD2,TRBV6-4,TRBJ2-1,CASSDVGGSYNEQFF,TGTGCCAGCAGTGACGTGGGGGGGTCCTACAATGAGCAGTTCTTC
NA,TRBD1,TRBV7-9,TRBJ1-2,CASSLEGTGTYGYTF,TGTGCCAGCAGCTTAGAGGGGACAGGGACCTATGGCTACACCTTC
NA,TRBD2,TRBV9,TRBJ2-2,CASSVPSGRPNTGELFF,TGTGCCAGCAGCGTTCCTAGCGGGAGGCCAAACACCGGGGAGCTGTTTTTT
NA,TRBD1,TRBV25-1,TRBJ1-1,CASSEYRGTEAFF,TGTGCCAGCAGTGAGTACAGGGGCACTGAAGCTTTCTTT
NA,NA,TRBV14,TRBJ2-7,CASSLIYYEQYF,TGTGCCAGCAGCCTAATATACTACGAGCAGTACTTC
NA,NA,TRBV6-1,TRBJ1-5,CASSDEGGNQPQHF,TGTGCCAGCAGTGACGAGGGGGGCAATCAGCCCCAGCATTTT
NA,TRBD1,TRBV5-1,TRBJ2-7,CASSLWTGENHEQYF,TGCGCCAGCAGCTTGTGGACAGGGGAGAACCACGAGCAGTACTTC
few,NA,TRBV4-1,TRBJ1-1,CASSQVPGNTEAFF,TGCGCCAGCAGCCAAGTTCCCGGGAACACTGAAGCTTTCTTT
NA,NA,TRBV28,TRBJ2-2,CASSFTLTRRGELFF,TGTGCCAGCAGTTTTACATTGACAAGGCGAGGGGAGCTGTTTTTT
NA,TRBD2,TRBV27,TRBJ2-3,CASSFERGTDTQYF,TGTGCCAGCAGTTTTGAGCGGGGGACAGATACGCAGTATTTT
NA,NA,TRBV6-5,TRBJ2-2,CASSYKAAGELFF,TGTGCCAGCAGTTACAAGGCCGCAGGGGAGCTGTTTTTT
once,TRBD1,TRBV9,TRBJ1-2,CASSQRVPSGTGVLLGYTF,TGTGCCAGCAGCCAAAGAGTCCCCTCCGGTACAGGGGTATTATTGGGCTACACCTTC